A single sample gave rise to the 8 T cell receptor beta chains below, sequenced in a study of cytotoxic CD8 clonotypes in ibrutinib-treated CLL. Using immunoSEQ multiplex PCR, the repertoire was profiled, and TCRdb retains in-frame clones only, with some absent. The sample has some 200,000 clones; approximately 75% are singletons. Sequencing was performed on PBMCs, taken after 12 months of ibrutinib treatment. Receptors originate from a human donor with chronic lymphocytic leukemia.

This clone came up once. The J gene is TRBJ1-2, the V gene TRBV6-1; the match to TRBD1 covers 8 bases. There are 15 residues in the CDR3. The V gene's germline CDR1 is MNHNS and CDR2 SASEGT. Trimming removed 7 bases from V and 1 base from J; junction bases left unmatched: 8. In DNA, the CDR3 is TGTGCCAGCACTGTGGACAGGGCTTTTAACTATGGCTACACCTTC. This translates into CASTVDRAFNYGYTF.

This chain links TRBV6-4 with TRBJ2-2; 9 nucleotides match TRBD2. CDR3 length: 15 residues. Germline CDR1 reads MRHNA; CDR2 reads SNTAGT. J lost 6 bases, V lost 4 bases, and 6 bases had no gene match. CDR3 nucleotide sequence: TGTGCCAGCAGTGTTAGCGGGAGATTTGCCGGGGAGCTGTTTTTT. This gives the protein CASSVSGRFAGELFF.

CDR3: CASSLRPSGANVLTF. The CDR3 DNA reads TGTGCCAGCAGCCTAAGACCCTCTGGGGCCAACGTCCTGACTTTC. The chain joins TRBV14 to TRBJ2-6, with D unclear. Trimming took off 4 bases at V and 0 bases at J, with 7 bases between the two ends. In germline, CDR1 is SGHDN, CDR2 FVKESK. The CDR3 is 15 amino acids.

The chain uses TRBV7-8 and TRBJ1-2; a possible D gene is TRBD1 (6 bases). The CDR3 covers 14 residues. CDR1 and CDR2 from the germline V gene are SGHVS and FQNEAQ. Trimming removed 1 base from V and 8 bases from J, with 14 bases in between. As DNA, the CDR3 is TGTGCCAGCAGCTTAGGGGCAGGGGATCGGGGCTACACCTTC. This sequence encodes CASSLGAGDRGYTF.

The V and J genes are TRBV25-1 and TRBJ2-6, with unresolved D. V dropped 1 base and J dropped 0 bases, with 7 bases sitting between them. Germline CDR1 MGHDK, CDR2 SYGVNS. The length of the CDR3 is 16 residues. In DNA form, the CDR3 reads TGTGCCAGCAGTGAATCGACGTTCTCTGGGGCCAACGTCCTGACTTTC. It specifies CASSESTFSGANVLTF.

In its sample, this clone was seen a few times. This chain connects TRBV4-2 to TRBJ2-7; D may match TRBD1 or TRBD2 (5 bases each). Germline loops: CDR1 LGHNA, CDR2 YNFKEQ. The CDR3 loop spans 15 amino acids. Trimming removed 0 bases from V and 3 bases from J, with 12 bases in between. Here the CDR3 DNA reads TGTGCCAGCAGCCAAGATGGGACCGCAGACTACGAGCAGTACTTC. It specifies CASSQDGTADYEQYF.

The rearrangement links TRBV4-1 to TRBJ2-1; 16 bases map to TRBD2. The ends lost 6 bases at V and 1 base at J; junction bases unmatched: 0. The CDR3 has 16 amino acids. In germline, CDR1 is MGHRA, CDR2 YSYEKL. DNA for the CDR3: TGCGCCAGCAGGGGACTAGCGGGAGGGTCCTACAATGAGCAGTTCTTC. It is translated as CASRGLAGGSYNEQFF.

This chain links TRBV7-3 with TRBJ2-1; weak D call: TRBD2 (6 bases). The length of the CDR3 is 15 residues. The germline V gene encodes CDR1 SGHTA and CDR2 FQGTGA. Trimming shortened V by 2 bases and J by 10 bases, and 18 bases separated the two germline ends. The CDR3 region has the DNA TGTGCCAGCAGCTTAGGAGGGACGCCCTACAGCGAGCAGTTCTTC. Translated: CASSLGGTPYSEQFF.